Below, 23 T cell receptor beta chains from the same sample are listed, as sequenced in a study of immune evolution from preneoplasia to lung adenocarcinoma. Method: immunoSEQ multiplex PCR; TCRdb's copy keeps in-frame clones and lacks some. The sample yields around 4,400 clones, approximately 90% seen once. Source material: FFPE invasive lung adenocarcinoma tissue. These receptors were collected from a person between 50 and 60 years old with lung adenocarcinoma.

The chain employs TRBV5-1 and TRBJ2-4, with D perhaps assigned TRBD1 or TRBD2 (6 bases each). The CDR3 runs to 15 residues. V lost 0 bases, J lost 3 bases, and 10 bases lay in between. The germline V gene has CDR1 SGHRS and CDR2 YFSETQ. This CDR3 reads CASSLGGGLKNIQYF. Written as DNA, the CDR3 is TGCGCCAGCAGCTTGGGTGGGGGGCTCAAAAACATTCAGTACTTC.

CDR3 DNA: TGTGCCAGCAGCCAAGGGACTAGCTGGAACACCGGGGAGCTGTTTTTT. Protein: CASSQGTSWNTGELFF. The gene calls are TRBV13 and TRBJ2-2, with 9 bases aligning to TRBD2. Germline loops: CDR1 PRHDT, CDR2 FYEKMQ (reference sequence). V dropped 5 bases and J dropped 1; count of bases not matched to a gene: 5. The length of the CDR3 is 16 residues.

J is TRBJ1-3 and V is TRBV5-1; D gene ambiguous. Trimming took 1 base from V and 0 from J, leaving 5 bases between them. The CDR3 runs to 14 residues. CDR1 is SGHRS, CDR2 YFSETQ, per germline. The CDR3, as DNA: TGCGCCAGCAGCTTGACAGACTCTGGAAACACCATATATTTT. Translated, it gives CASSLTDSGNTIYF.

V usage is TRBV10-3 and J usage is TRBJ1-1; D gene uncertain. Germline values: CDR1 ENHRY, CDR2 SYGVKD. The CDR3 runs 13 residues. CDR3 loop: CAAGEGMNTEAFF. DNA of the CDR3: TGTGCTGCAGGAGAGGGAATGAACACTGAAGCTTTCTTT.

V is TRBV11-2 and J is TRBJ2-7, with D perhaps TRBD2 (5 bases). V was shortened by 2 bases and J by 2 bases, with 22 bases between the two germline ends. The CDR3 has 18 amino acids. Germline assignment: CDR1 SGHAT and CDR2 FQNNGV. The CDR3 region is CASSLNVITGGRTYEQYF. As DNA, the CDR3 is TGTGCCAGCAGCTTAAACGTCATCACTGGCGGGCGGACCTACGAGCAGTACTTC.

The V and J genes are TRBV30 and TRBJ1-4, with 7 nucleotides matching TRBD1. Germline V gives CDR1 GTSNPN, CDR2 SVGIG (reference sequence). CDR3 size: 14 residues. The V gene end was trimmed by 2 bases and the J gene end by 10 bases; junction bases not matched to a gene: 10. The DNA of the CDR3 is TGTGCCTGGAGTCGCGGGACAGAGCGGAGAAAACTGTTTTTT. Protein sequence: CAWSRGTERRKLFF.

The chain employs TRBV27 and TRBJ1-3, with 8 bases lining up with TRBD1. The CDR3 totals 14 residues. Germline V lookup: CDR1 MNHEY, CDR2 SMNVEV (reference sequence). J gave up 4 bases and V 3 bases, and 2 bases lay outside the gene matches. The CDR3 DNA sequence: TGTGCCAGCAGTTTCAGGGGGCCCGGAAACACCATATATTTT. Translating gives CASSFRGPGNTIYF.

The chain links TRBV28 to TRBJ2-7; 10 nucleotides agree with TRBD2. The CDR3 contains 15 residues. Losses at the gene ends were 6 bases for V and 3 bases for J; bases not matched to a gene: 8. Germline V gives CDR1 MDHEN, CDR2 SYDVKM. The CDR3 sequence is CASRFQLAGFYEQYF. The CDR3 DNA sequence: TGTGCCAGCAGATTCCAACTAGCGGGGTTCTACGAGCAGTACTTC.

The chain is built from TRBV6-4 and TRBJ2-1; 11 bases match TRBD2. Germline CDR1 is MRHNA and CDR2 is SNTAGT. After removal of 5 bases from V and 8 bases from J, the junction contained 5 bases not matched to a gene. The CDR3 totals 14 residues. CDR3 region: CASSQTSGSDEQFF. CDR3 coding DNA: TGTGCCAGCAGTCAAACTAGCGGGAGCGATGAGCAGTTCTTC.

The rearrangement joins TRBV28 to TRBJ2-3; 8 bases fit TRBD2. The V segment lost 6 bases and the J segment 3 bases; nucleotides outside the gene matches: 11. The CDR3 contains 16 residues. Germline CDR1 MDHEN, CDR2 SYDVKM. CDR3 bases: TGTGCCAGCAGGCCCAGCGCGGCTAGCGGGACAGATACGCAGTATTTT. Translated: CASRPSAASGTDTQYF.

This chain links TRBV28 with TRBJ1-5; D uncertain. The CDR3 length is 15 residues. The ends were cut back, 3 bases at V and 0 bases at J, with 9 bases in the middle. CDR1 is MDHEN, CDR2 SYDVKM, per germline. CDR3 coding DNA: TGTGCCAGCAGTTTCCAGCAAAGTAGCAATCAGCCCCAGCATTTT. Translation: CASSFQQSSNQPQHF.

This chain connects TRBV18 to TRBJ2-7, with 13 positions matching TRBD2. The CDR3 spans 15 residues. The germline V gene has CDR1 KGHSH and CDR2 LQKENI. The V segment lost 4 bases and the J segment 7 bases; nucleotides outside the gene matches: 7. The CDR3 spells CASSLGLAGDGEQYF. CDR3 sequence (DNA): TGTGCCAGCTCACTCGGACTAGCGGGAGATGGGGAGCAGTACTTC.

This rearrangement joins TRBV11-2 to TRBJ1-2; D is perhaps TRBD1 (5 bases). This CDR3 is built from 15 residues. V lost 5 bases and J 4 bases, leaving 17 bases between the germline ends. CDR1 is SGHAT and CDR2 is FQNNGV in the germline V gene. The CDR3 spells CASSIAGSVGYGYTF. CDR3 sequence (DNA): TGTGCCAGCAGCATCGCAGGGAGTGTGGGCTATGGCTACACCTTC.

The J gene is TRBJ1-2, the V gene TRBV27, with 9 bases lining up with TRBD1. With 6 bases clipped from V and 7 bases from J, the junction kept 6 bases outside the gene matches. Germline CDR1 and CDR2: MNHEY and SMNVEV (reference sequence). The CDR3 covers 13 residues. The DNA of the CDR3 is TGTGCCAGCAGCCTCGGACAGGGGTCTGGCTACACCTTC. Translated, it gives CASSLGQGSGYTF.

This clone has just one count. The chain links TRBV11-2 to TRBJ2-1; TRBD1 matches at 8 bases. V shed 4 bases and J 2 bases; nucleotides not matched to a gene: 7. The CDR3 extends over 16 amino acids. Germline assignment: CDR1 SGHAT and CDR2 FQNNGV. This CDR3 is CASSSGQGRAYNEQFF. The CDR3 coding sequence is TGTGCCAGCAGCTCCGGACAGGGTAGAGCCTACAATGAGCAGTTCTTC.

In nucleotides, the CDR3 is TGTGCCAGCAGACTGGGACTAGCATACAATGAGCAGTTCTTC. It translates to CASRLGLAYNEQFF. This chain joins TRBV2 and TRBJ2-1; 9 nucleotides line up with TRBD2. Trimming cost V 6 bases and J 4 bases; bases outside gene matches: 4. CDR3 size: 14 residues. Per germline, CDR1 SNHLY and CDR2 FYNNEI.

The rearrangement links TRBV5-1 to TRBJ2-7; no firm D call. Trimming shortened V by 2 bases and J by 4 bases, and 10 bases separated the two germline ends. Germline CDR1 is SGHRS and CDR2 is YFSETQ. There are 13 residues in the CDR3. The CDR3 reads CASSFESKYEQYF. In nucleotides, the CDR3 is TGCGCCAGCAGCTTTGAGAGTAAGTACGAGCAGTACTTC.

This clone has only one observation. The V call is TRBV7-9, the J call TRBJ2-1; perhaps TRBD1 as D (6 bases). CDR3 size: 15 residues. CDR1 SEHNR and CDR2 FQNEAQ come from the germline V gene (reference sequence). Trimming removed 3 bases from V and 1 base from J, with 10 bases in between. The CDR3: CASSLGAGSYNEQFF. In DNA, the CDR3 is TGTGCCAGCAGCTTGGGGGCTGGGTCCTACAATGAGCAGTTCTTC.

CDR3 sequence reads: CASNTGRYGYTF. The CDR3 DNA sequence: TGTGCCAGCAACACAGGACGGTATGGCTACACCTTC. V usage is TRBV2 and J usage is TRBJ1-2; the D gene is possibly TRBD1 (5 bases). This CDR3 has 12 amino acids. V was trimmed by 7 bases and J by 5 bases, leaving 11 bases between them. The V gene's germline CDR1 is SNHLY and CDR2 FYNNEI.

The chain recombines TRBV4-1 with TRBJ1-4; no clear D. V was trimmed by 3 bases and J by 2 bases, leaving 10 bases between them. The germline gives CDR1 MGHRA, CDR2 YSYEKL. The CDR3 spans 15 residues. This CDR3 reads CASSHRMATNEKLFF. The CDR3 DNA reads as TGCGCCAGCAGCCACCGCATGGCGACTAATGAAAAACTGTTTTTT.

J is TRBJ1-2 and V is TRBV6-5, with TRBD1 matching 8 bases. Trimming took 5 bases from V and 4 from J; bases not matched to a gene: 6. CDR3 length: 14 amino acids. Per germline, CDR1 MNHEY and CDR2 SVGAGI. The CDR3, as DNA: TGTGCCAGCAGTCCGACAGGGGAGGCCTATGGCTACACCTTC. Protein: CASSPTGEAYGYTF.

The rearrangement joins TRBV6-5 to TRBJ2-1; no clear D. V lost 0 bases and J lost 8, with 11 bases in between. CDR1 is MNHEY and CDR2 is SVGAGI in the germline V gene. The CDR3 runs to 14 residues. The DNA of the CDR3 is TGTGCCAGCAGTTACTCCATCAGTTACGATGAGCAGTTCTTC. Encoded protein: CASSYSISYDEQFF.

This sequence joins TRBV28 and TRBJ1-3, with 8 bases aligning to TRBD1. With 7 bases clipped from V and 6 bases from J, the junction kept 5 bases outside the gene matches. The germline V gene encodes CDR1 MDHEN and CDR2 SYDVKM. CDR3 length: 13 residues. The CDR3 DNA reads TGTGCCAGCATCGGACAGGGTGAAAACACCATATATTTT. Translation gives CASIGQGENTIYF.